This T cell receptor (beta chain) was recovered during a study of blood T cell repertoires in COVID-19. Study as a whole: Researchers got acute and convalescent COVID-19 samples from the United States, Italy and Spain. In each case, the material was cDNA or gDNA derived from T cells, B-cell-depleted T cells, or PBMCs.

V gave up 6 bases and J gave up 12 bases, with 18 bases separating them. Germline loops: CDR1 KGHSH, CDR2 LQKENI. This CDR3 has 14 residues. Per the original data handling: Reference gene primer amplification in the assay estimated nucleated cell counts. Sequencing used immunoSEQ multiplex PCR; TCRdb keeps in-frame clones, though not all of them. D and trimming come from the DNA, and the V and J calls and clone size come from that table. The top ten hold 5.5% to 8% of the sample, which has around 200,000 clones, about 87% seen once. The material sequenced was peripheral blood. The chain recombines TRBV18 with TRBJ1-6, with D tentatively TRBD1 (5 bases). The TCR was taken from a man in his sixties who had recovered from COVID-19. DNA for the CDR3: TGTGCCAGCTCCCCCGAAGGGCCCAGGGTACCCCTCCACTTT. It translates to CASSPEGPRVPLHF.